This record concerns one TCR beta chain sequence. Its antigen remains undetermined. This may stem from a read error, because a much larger clone lies one nucleotide away. Since no conserved phenylalanine or tryptophan closes the CDR3, a read error is the likely cause. The TCR beta CDR3 regions were amplified from the RNA transcripts. The TCR CDR3 was subjected to a first round of RT-PCR using the HTBI primer set and the Qiagen OneStep RT-PCR kit. Libraries were constructed in a second round of multiplex PCR, after which size selection and purification were carried out. Paired-end sequencing of the libraries was performed with 100 bp reads on an Illumina HiSeq2000. The published analysis was carried out like this. Raw data were processed with SOAPnuke, discarding reads with adapters, uncalled bases, mean Phred below 15, or no exact constant-primer or identifier match. High-quality paired reads were merged using COPE v1.2.5, and each unique nucleotide sequence was defined as a clonotype. Clonotypes were aligned to IMGT TRBV, TRBD and TRBJ reference segments using MiTCR v1.1. Analysis was restricted to V-J combinations with a frequency above 0.0001, which covered over 98% of repertoires. A TCS score was defined as the ratio of F50 (clonal expansion) to E x V (chaos), with BLOSUM62-based TCRdist applied between CDR3 peptides within each V-J. Welch's t-statistics and random forest reduced around 510 V-J features to 10 to 15, which were used in a naive Bayes classifier (R e1071). The similarity between thyroid and blood repertoires was quantified using the Morisita-Horn index. Using fastp trimming at Q25 and MiXCR clonotype assembly, TCRdb reanalyzed the public sequencing data and kept in-frame beta chains. Records with the same CDR3 protein are collapsed into one entry carrying the most frequent genes and DNA. Here the V and J calls rest on TCRdb's processing, not on the authors' analysis. For this sample there are around 720,000 distinct CDR3 sequences; over 35% appear just once. The ten largest make up around 29% of the sample.

The data derive from a study of T cells in Graves' hyperthyroidism and ophthalmopathy (dated by TCRdb to 2018 to 2020). About the investigation overall: Peripheral blood samples were taken at the time of initial diagnosis, prior to any treatment. An independent validation cohort of around 19 hyperthyroidism patients and 17 patients who later progressed to ophthalmopathy tested prospective prediction of ophthalmopathy. A discovery cohort of approximately 100 patients, roughly 40 with Graves' ophthalmopathy and about 60 with stable Graves' hyperthyroidism, was used to find distinguishing TCR V-J signatures. According to the paper, TCR Vbeta CDR3 sequencing was carried out on approximately 140 peripheral blood samples, which came from approximately 43 ophthalmopathy, some 73 hyperthyroidism and approximately 17 progressor patients. The approximately 95 discovery patients were divided at random into training and test sets in a 7:3 ratio. The study also compared thyroid tissue and blood T-cell repertoires from a handful of Graves' hyperthyroidism patients. Once sampling was done, hyperthyroidism patients were given methimazole at a starting dose of 30 mg daily, whereas ophthalmopathy patients were given high-dose intravenous methylprednisolone. Here is what the overall study found, with its caveats: In validation, the model predicted progression to ophthalmopathy a median of roughly 6.2 months before onset, with approximately 70% sensitivity and roughly 79% specificity. In cross-validation, a model built on a 13 V-J signature told ophthalmopathy apart from stable hyperthyroidism with under 90% sensitivity and about 81% specificity, and in testing the same model reached 80%/75%. No statistical method was used to fix the sample size in advance, and group allocation was not hidden from the investigators. Most expanded thyroid clonotypes (frequency above 0.001) were also detected in blood, a finding suggesting that blood repertoires may reflect thyroid immune responses.

The germline V gene (reference sequence) yields MNHNY for CDR1 and SVGAGI for CDR2. The trim is 6 bases for V and 13 bases for J, with a gap of 19 bases between the germline ends. The CDR3 length is 14 residues, termini included. Only the CDR3 DNA stays, 42 bases, in frame from base 1. Graves' hyperthyroidism was defined as stable when no progression to ophthalmopathy occurred over 18 months of follow-up. The hyperthyroidism patients were between 18 and 65 years old and newly diagnosed, with a disease duration of less than 2 months. Patients with uncontrolled infections, other autoimmune diseases, pregnancy or lactation were excluded. Diagnoses were based on clinical symptoms, serum thyroxine and TRAb, thyroid ultrasound and orbital computed tomography. PBMCs were separated from under 12 ml of fresh peripheral blood using Ficoll-Paque density gradient centrifugation. Total RNA was extracted using Trizol reagent, and RNA quality was assessed on an Agilent 2100 Bioanalyzer.

Sequenced: blood. This receptor was obtained from a woman aged 40 to 50 with Graves' hyperthyroidism. Recombination linked TRBV6-6 to TRBJ1-6; TRBD1 is a weak D gene call, 5 bases matching. CDR3 loop: CASSKTGTRLPLHL. The nucleotide sequence reads TGTGCCAGCAGCAAGACCGGGACGAGACTTCCCCTCCACCTT.